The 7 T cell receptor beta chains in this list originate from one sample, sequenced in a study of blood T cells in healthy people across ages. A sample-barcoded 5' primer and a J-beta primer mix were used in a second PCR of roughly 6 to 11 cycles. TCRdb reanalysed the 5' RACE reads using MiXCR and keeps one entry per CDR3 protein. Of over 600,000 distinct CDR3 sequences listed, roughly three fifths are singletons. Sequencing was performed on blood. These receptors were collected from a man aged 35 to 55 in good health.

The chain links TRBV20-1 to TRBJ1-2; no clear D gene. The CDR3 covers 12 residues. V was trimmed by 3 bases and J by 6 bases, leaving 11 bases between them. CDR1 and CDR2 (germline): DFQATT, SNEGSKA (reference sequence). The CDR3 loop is CSASDLAHGYTF. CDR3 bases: TGCAGTGCTAGCGACTTAGCCCATGGCTACACCTTC.

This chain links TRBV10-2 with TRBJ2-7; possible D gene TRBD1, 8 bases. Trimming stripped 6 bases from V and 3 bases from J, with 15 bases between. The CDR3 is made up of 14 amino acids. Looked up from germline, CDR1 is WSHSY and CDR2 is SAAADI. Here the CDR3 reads CASRHTGGDYEQYF. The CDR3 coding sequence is TGCGCCAGCAGACACACAGGGGGGGACTACGAGCAGTACTTC.

DNA for the CDR3: TGCAGTGCTAGAGACGGACTAGTGCCGCAGGATACGCAGTATTTT. Translation gives CSARDGLVPQDTQYF. The V and J genes are TRBV20-1 and TRBJ2-3; 7 nucleotides match TRBD2. Germline CDR1 DFQATT, CDR2 SNEGSKA (reference sequence). The J segment lost 6 bases and the V segment lost 0 bases, leaving 9 bases of the junction unmatched. The CDR3 is 15 residues long.

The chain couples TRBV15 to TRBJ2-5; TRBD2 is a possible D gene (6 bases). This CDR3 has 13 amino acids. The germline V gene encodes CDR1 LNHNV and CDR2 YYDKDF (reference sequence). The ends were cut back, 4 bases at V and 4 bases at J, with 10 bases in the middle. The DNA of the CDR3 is TGTGCCACCAGCACCCACGGGGGAGAGACCCAGTACTTC. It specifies CATSTHGGETQYF.

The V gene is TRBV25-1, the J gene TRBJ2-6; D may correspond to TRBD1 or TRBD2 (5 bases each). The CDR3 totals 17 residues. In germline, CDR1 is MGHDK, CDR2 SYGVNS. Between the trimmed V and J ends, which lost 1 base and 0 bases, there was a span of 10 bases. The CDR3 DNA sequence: TGTGCCAGCAGTGAATCGAAGGGACCCTCTGGGGCCAACGTCCTGACTTTC. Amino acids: CASSESKGPSGANVLTF.

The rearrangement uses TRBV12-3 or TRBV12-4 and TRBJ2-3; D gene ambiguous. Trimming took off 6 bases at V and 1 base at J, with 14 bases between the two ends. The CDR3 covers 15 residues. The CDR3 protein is CASRHPATGTDTQYF. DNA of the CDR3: TGTGCCAGCAGGCACCCCGCGACCGGCACAGATACGCAGTATTTT.

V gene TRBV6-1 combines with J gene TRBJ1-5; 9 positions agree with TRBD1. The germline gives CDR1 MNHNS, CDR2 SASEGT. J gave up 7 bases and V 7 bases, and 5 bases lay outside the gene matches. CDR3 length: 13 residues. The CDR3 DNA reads TGTGCCAGCATGTCGACAGGGGGACAGCCCCAGCATTTT. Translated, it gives CASMSTGGQPQHF.